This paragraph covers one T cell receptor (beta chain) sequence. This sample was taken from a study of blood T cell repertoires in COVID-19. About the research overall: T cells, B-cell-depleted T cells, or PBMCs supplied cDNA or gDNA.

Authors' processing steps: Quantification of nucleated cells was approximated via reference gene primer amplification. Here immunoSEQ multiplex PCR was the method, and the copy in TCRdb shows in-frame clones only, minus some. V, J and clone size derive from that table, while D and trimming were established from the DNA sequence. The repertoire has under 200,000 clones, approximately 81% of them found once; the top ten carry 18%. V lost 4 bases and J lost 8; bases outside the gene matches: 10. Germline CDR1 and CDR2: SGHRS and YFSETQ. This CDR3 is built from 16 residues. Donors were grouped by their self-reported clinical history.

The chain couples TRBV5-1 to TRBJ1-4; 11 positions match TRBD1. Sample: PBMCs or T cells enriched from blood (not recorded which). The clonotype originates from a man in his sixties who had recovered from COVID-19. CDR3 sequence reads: CASSPGTGGIGEKLFF. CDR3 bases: TGCGCCAGCAGCCCGGGGACAGGGGGAATAGGAGAAAAACTGTTTTTT.